This TCR beta chain came from a study of post-analysis software for immune sequencing data. Across the whole study: As for disease course, relapsing-remitting, secondary progressive and progressive-relapsing multiple sclerosis were all included.

Overall study findings and caveats: Samples sharing a preparation batch grouped tightly together when assessed by F measure. Compared against controls, patients with multiple sclerosis displayed significantly lower normalized Chao1 diversity.

For this clonotype: Its target is unknown.

TCR beta cDNA libraries had unique molecular identifiers. The authors obtained some 500,000 cDNA molecules from approximately 0.95 to 9.8 million T cells. TCRdb used MiXCR to reprocess the PCR reads, holding one entry per CDR3 protein. The table lists about half a million distinct CDR3 sequences, 45% of them singletons. This TCR was recovered from a girl between 10 and 17 years old with multiple sclerosis. The sequenced material came from blood.

CDR3 nucleotides: TGTGCCAGCAGCCAAGCTTCAGGACTCTATGGCTACACCTTC. Its translation is CASSQASGLYGYTF. V is TRBV3-1 and J is TRBJ1-2; D gene ambiguous. Trimming left V 1 base short and J 4 bases short, with 10 bases between. The CDR3 spans 14 residues. Per the germline V gene, CDR1 is LGHDT and CDR2 is YNNKEL (reference sequence).